What follows are 11 T cell receptor beta chains derived from one specimen sequenced in a study of T cell repertoires in cytomegalovirus infection. TCRdb ran MiXCR on the reads and lists one entry per CDR3 protein. The table has approximately 390,000 distinct CDR3 sequences, just under 35% seen once. These TCRs are of unknown antigen specificity. Sequenced material: cultured PBMCs, taken from culture after CMV antigen stimulation. The receptors here all came from a human donor in good health (CMV status not recorded). Some clones in this sample may be carry-over from other donors' samples.

This clonotype has a handful of counts. The genes are TRBV19 and TRBJ2-2; 7 bases align to TRBD1. CDR1 LNHDA and CDR2 SQIVND come from the germline V gene (reference sequence). The CDR3 has 13 amino acids. Unmatched junction bases numbered 1, after V lost 3 bases and J lost 6 bases. The CDR3 spells CASSIDRAGELFF. In DNA, the CDR3 is TGTGCCAGTAGTATTGACAGGGCCGGGGAGCTGTTTTTT.

The chain joins TRBV6-1 to TRBJ2-1; 7 bases are shared with TRBD1. Germline CDR1 MNHNS, CDR2 SASEGT. The CDR3 has 16 amino acids. V trimming: 6 bases; J trimming: 0 bases; junction bases outside the gene matches: 8. In DNA, the CDR3 is TGTGCCAGCAGCCGAGGACAGGTTAGCTCCTACAATGAGCAGTTCTTC. It encodes CASSRGQVSSYNEQFF.

This chain links TRBV4-3 with TRBJ1-2, with TRBD1 identical over 7 bases. J was trimmed by 8 bases and V by 1 base; bases with no gene match: 13. CDR1 is LGHNA, CDR2 YSLEER, per germline. The CDR3 has 16 residues. DNA of the CDR3: TGCGCCAGCAGCCAAGTCACGGGTCGAACAGGGGTGGGCTACACCTTC. It yields the protein CASSQVTGRTGVGYTF.

This clonotype was seen a handful of times. The chain combines TRBV19 with TRBJ1-2, with D hard to call. Deletions cut 2 bases from V and 0 bases from J, with 7 bases between. The germline V gene has CDR1 LNHDA and CDR2 SQIVND (reference sequence). The CDR3 has 14 amino acids. The CDR3: CASSITNSNYGYTF. The CDR3 DNA sequence: TGTGCCAGTAGTATAACGAACTCTAACTATGGCTACACCTTC.

This clonotype was seen many times. V and J are TRBV7-2 and TRBJ1-5; no firm D call. Per the germline V gene, CDR1 is SGHTA and CDR2 is FQGNSA. The CDR3 has 15 residues. The V and J ends lost 2 bases and 0 bases respectively, with 8 bases between them. This chain's CDR3 is CASSLWSSSNQPQHF. In nucleotides, the CDR3 is TGTGCCAGCAGCTTATGGAGTAGTAGCAATCAGCCCCAGCATTTT.

The J gene is TRBJ2-7, the V gene TRBV6-2 or TRBV6-3; no clear D gene. The ends were cut back, 7 bases at V and 2 bases at J, with 21 bases in the middle. The CDR3 is 16 residues long. The germline CDR1 and CDR2 sequences are MNHEY and SVGEGT. CDR3 protein: CASTPSVLVSPYEQYF. The CDR3 nucleotides read TGTGCCAGCACCCCCTCGGTGCTAGTGAGCCCCTACGAGCAGTACTTC.

The sample holds a few counts of this clonotype. The chain employs TRBV7-6 and TRBJ2-3; D perhaps matches TRBD2 (6 bases). The CDR3 extends over 16 amino acids. Germline V CDR1 and CDR2: SGHVS, FNYEAQ. V was clipped by 1 base and J by 5 bases, with 16 bases between them. The CDR3, as DNA: TGTGCCAGCAGCTTAGAACTAGCCTCTTGGGGAGATACGCAGTATTTT. This sequence encodes CASSLELASWGDTQYF.

The rearrangement uses TRBV2 and TRBJ1-5; the D gene is possibly TRBD1 (5 bases). The CDR3 runs 14 residues. CDR1 is SNHLY, CDR2 FYNNEI, per germline. The germline V and J ends were trimmed by 4 bases and 0 bases, with 7 bases remaining between them. The CDR3 sequence is CASSGTYSNQPQHF. The DNA of the CDR3 is TGTGCCAGCAGTGGGACATATAGCAATCAGCCCCAGCATTTT. Complete variable domain (other parts from reference TRBV2 and TRBJ1-5): EPEVTQTPSHQVTQMGQEVILRCVPISNHLYFYWYRQILGQKVEFLVSFYNNEISEKSEIFDDQFSVERPDGSNFTLKIRSTKLEDSAMYFCASSGTYSNQPQHFGDGTRLSIL.

This clonotype was detected a few times. J is TRBJ1-2 and V is TRBV7-2; perhaps TRBD1 as D (5 bases). The germline V gene has CDR1 SGHTA and CDR2 FQGNSA. This CDR3 has 18 amino acids. V shed 2 bases and J shed 0 bases, with 19 bases lying between them. The CDR3 here is CASSLIPPLRGANYGYTF. CDR3 nucleotide sequence: TGTGCCAGCAGCTTAATTCCCCCCCTGCGGGGGGCTAACTATGGCTACACCTTC.

The table lists this clonotype with a few counts. This chain links TRBV20-1 with TRBJ2-7; possible D gene TRBD2, 7 bases. Germline V lookup: CDR1 DFQATT, CDR2 SNEGSKA (reference sequence). The CDR3 has 12 amino acids. Trimming shortened V by 3 bases and J by 6 bases, and 12 bases separated the two germline ends. CDR3 sequence reads: CSASGGRLEQYF. CDR3 DNA sequence: TGCAGTGCTAGCGGGGGGCGCCTCGAGCAGTACTTC.

The chain joins TRBV19 to TRBJ1-3; D ambiguous. Germline CDR1 LNHDA, CDR2 SQIVND (reference sequence). This CDR3 comprises 14 residues. Trimming removed 2 bases at V and 0 bases at J, with 5 bases between. For the CDR3, the DNA is TGTGCCAGTAGTATAAGACACTCTGGAAACACCATATATTTT. Its protein product is CASSIRHSGNTIYF. The full variable domain, its missing parts supplied by reference TRBV19 and TRBJ1-3, is DGGITQSPKYLFRKEGQNVTLSCEQNLNHDAMYWYRQDPGQGLRLIYYSQIVNDFQKGDIAEGYSVSREKKESFPLTVTSAQKNPTAFYLCASSIRHSGNTIYFGEGSWLTVV.